This T cell receptor (beta chain) was observed in a study of shared clonotypes between healthy human individuals. The repertoire was sequenced with immunoSEQ multiplex PCR; TCRdb's copy has only in-frame clones and lacks some. This table holds about 1.1 million clones, around three quarters found once. In regard to this clone: Additional DNA sequences in this sample encode the identical CDR3.

Sequenced: memory CD4+ T cells from PBMCs. Regarding subset: CD45RA-negative fraction. The receptor was derived from a man between 18 and 29 years old in good health. Some clones in this sample may be carry-over from other donors' samples.

CDR3 amino acids: CASSPTSGSYNEQFF. CDR3 DNA sequence: TGTGCCAGCAGCCCCACTAGCGGCAGCTACAATGAGCAGTTCTTC. The V and J genes are TRBV5-4 and TRBJ2-1, with TRBD2 matching 8 bases. The CDR3 covers 15 residues. Looked up from germline, CDR1 is SGHNT and CDR2 is YYREEE (reference sequence). After removal of 4 bases from V and 3 bases from J, the junction contained 6 bases not matched to a gene.